The T cell receptor (beta chain) under discussion was sequenced for a study of T cells in Graves' hyperthyroidism and ophthalmopathy. Across the study: Peripheral blood was collected at initial diagnosis, before any treatment. Study-level points and caveats: With a median lead of about six months before onset, the model predicted ophthalmopathy.

Amplification yielded TCR beta CDR3 regions, with RNA transcripts as the source. In the first-round RT-PCR of the TCR CDR3, the HTBI primer set was used. TCRdb re-called the multiplex PCR reads with MiXCR, one entry per CDR3 protein. The sample includes roughly 700,000 distinct CDR3 sequences, about 18% of them seen just once. Hyperthyroidism, newly diagnosed and lasting under 2 months, affected patients aged 18 to 65. The PBMCs had their origin in about 9.7 ml of fresh peripheral blood. This clonotype was recorded many times. Its antigen is still unknown. Specimen: blood. The clonotype was recovered from a man in his forties or fifties with Graves' hyperthyroidism.

CDR3 nucleotides: TGTGCCAGCACCTCAGGGGGTGCCGGCTACACCTTC. Residues: CASTSGGAGYTF. The rearrangement links TRBV12-3 or TRBV12-4 to TRBJ1-2, with 7 bases lining up with TRBD1. The CDR3 totals 12 residues. J was trimmed by 8 bases and V by 7 bases; bases with no gene match: 7.